A single sample gave rise to the 15 T cell receptor beta chains below, sequenced in a study of blood T cell repertoires in COVID-19. Only in-frame clones appear in the TCRdb table, and some are missing; sequencing was by immunoSEQ multiplex PCR. Among about 210,000 clones listed, about 89% were seen once. Sequencing was carried out using peripheral blood. All receptors come from a woman aged 40 to 49 with acute or convalescent COVID-19.

V gene TRBV24-1 combines with J gene TRBJ2-3; no clear D. This CDR3 comprises 15 residues. Between the trimmed V and J ends, which lost 4 bases and 2 bases, there was a span of 12 bases. In germline, CDR1 is KGHDR, CDR2 SFDVKD. CDR3 residues: CATSDPQSLTDTQYF. The CDR3 DNA sequence: TGTGCCACCAGTGACCCACAGTCCCTCACAGATACGCAGTATTTT.

CDR3 DNA: TGTGCCAGCAGCAGAAACAGGGAGAGAGAGACCCAGTACTTC. This encodes CASSRNRERETQYF. The V call is TRBV11-2, the J call TRBJ2-5; D is perhaps TRBD1 (6 bases). The CDR3 spans 14 residues. The germline V and J ends were trimmed by 5 bases and 4 bases, with 14 bases remaining between them. Germline CDR1 and CDR2: SGHAT and FQNNGV.

This sequence joins TRBV5-1 and TRBJ2-1; possible D gene TRBD2, 6 bases. Germline CDR1 SGHRS, CDR2 YFSETQ. The CDR3 extends over 16 amino acids. V lost 5 bases, J lost 3 bases, and 18 bases lay in between. In DNA form, the CDR3 reads TGCGCCAGCAGTAAGGGGACTGGCACCATCTACAATGAGCAGTTCTTC. Protein product: CASSKGTGTIYNEQFF.

This rearrangement joins TRBV18 to TRBJ1-4, with 7 bases matching TRBD1. Germline V gives CDR1 KGHSH, CDR2 LQKENI. V lost 1 base to trimming and J lost 8 bases; unmatched junction nucleotides: 4. CDR3 length: 14 residues. This chain's CDR3 is CASSPQGAREKLFF. CDR3 coding DNA: TGTGCCAGCTCACCACAGGGGGCTAGGGAAAAACTGTTTTTT.

This sequence joins TRBV27 and TRBJ1-2; D is possibly TRBD1 (5 bases). Germline V gives CDR1 MNHEY, CDR2 SMNVEV (reference sequence). V lost 5 bases and J lost 3, with 16 bases in between. The CDR3 extends over 15 amino acids. The chain's CDR3 is CASSTVTGGYYGYTF. The DNA of the CDR3 is TGTGCCAGCAGTACAGTAACAGGAGGGTACTATGGCTACACCTTC.

The chain links TRBV6-5 to TRBJ1-6, with 8 bases aligning to TRBD1. The V segment lost 4 bases and the J segment 11 bases; nucleotides outside the gene matches: 10. Germline V gene lookup returns CDR1 MNHEY and CDR2 SVGAGI. This CDR3 contains 15 residues. Written as DNA, the CDR3 is TGTGCCAGCAGTTCCCAGGACAGGGTAGGCGCACCCCTCCACTTT. It specifies CASSSQDRVGAPLHF.

The genes are TRBV5-1 and TRBJ2-5, with 7 nucleotides matching TRBD1. CDR3 size: 15 residues. Trimming removed 2 bases from V and 5 bases from J; junction bases left unmatched: 9. CDR1 is SGHRS, CDR2 YFSETQ, per germline. CDR3 DNA: TGCGCCAGCAGCTTACGGGTAGGGGGCCATGAGACCCAGTACTTC. This gives the protein CASSLRVGGHETQYF. Together with reference TRBV5-1 and TRBJ2-5, the CDR3 gives the full variable domain: KAGVTQTPRYLIKTRGQQVTLSCSPISGHRSVSWYQQTPGQGLQFLFEYFSETQRNKGNFPGRFSGRQFSNSRSEMNVSTLELGDSALYLCASSLRVGGHETQYFGPGTRLLVL.

This chain uses TRBV9 with TRBJ2-5; TRBD2 matches 8 bases. Trimming removed 4 bases from V and 1 base from J; junction bases left unmatched: 6. Germline V gene sequence: CDR1 SGDLS, CDR2 YYNGEE. The CDR3 covers 15 residues. CDR3 protein: CASSPSAGGQETQYF. CDR3 nucleotide sequence: TGTGCCAGCAGCCCCTCGGCGGGGGGCCAAGAGACCCAGTACTTC.

This clone was counted once. This chain connects TRBV6-5 to TRBJ1-4, with 8 bases aligning to TRBD1. The germline V gene has CDR1 MNHEY and CDR2 SVGAGI. Trimming at V came to 8 bases and at J to 8 bases, leaving 10 bases not matched to a gene. This CDR3 has 14 amino acids. The CDR3 region is CASLIGQGEEKLFF. In DNA, the CDR3 is TGTGCCAGCTTGATCGGACAGGGCGAAGAAAAACTGTTTTTT.

J is TRBJ2-7 and V is TRBV5-1, with a tentative D call TRBD2 (6 bases). Per germline, CDR1 SGHRS and CDR2 YFSETQ. Trimming pared 2 bases from V and 0 bases from J, leaving 9 bases between. The CDR3 totals 14 residues. CDR3 sequence reads: CASSLAGSSYEQYV. In nucleotides, the CDR3 is TGCGCCAGCAGCTTAGCCGGGAGCTCCTACGAGCAGTACGTC.

This clone was detected only once. This chain connects TRBV12-5 to TRBJ2-3; 10 nucleotides match TRBD2. Per germline, CDR1 LGHNT and CDR2 FRNRAP. V shed 0 bases and J 0 bases; nucleotides not matched to a gene: 15. This CDR3 spans 21 amino acids. CDR3 sequence reads: CASGLVLLAGNHRPSTDTQYF. CDR3 bases: TGTGCTAGTGGTTTGGTCCTACTAGCGGGGAACCATCGACCTAGCACAGATACGCAGTATTTT.

The chain recombines TRBV5-1 with TRBJ1-6, with a possible D match to TRBD1 (6 bases). Germline V CDR1 and CDR2: SGHRS, YFSETQ. The CDR3 loop spans 16 amino acids. Trimming pared 4 bases from V and 2 bases from J, leaving 13 bases between. CDR3 nucleotides: TGCGCCAGCAGCACCTACGGACAGCCCTATAATTCACCCCTCCACTTT. Its protein is CASSTYGQPYNSPLHF.

The V and J genes are TRBV21-1 and TRBJ2-7; the table's D gene call, TRBD1, was not cross checked with the DNA. TRBV21-1 is a pseudogene. The CDR3 length is 15 residues. CDR3 sequence (DNA): TGTGCCAGCAGCAAACTGCAGGCCGCCTGCTACGAGCAGTACGTC. Translation gives CASSKLQAACYEQYV.

This chain links TRBV5-1 with TRBJ2-1, with 12 bases aligning to TRBD2. The V gene's germline CDR1 is SGHRS and CDR2 YFSETQ. CDR3 length equals 15 residues. Losses at the gene ends were 1 base for V and 8 bases for J; bases not matched to a gene: 4. The chain's CDR3 is CASSLRTSGADEQFF. The CDR3 region has the DNA TGCGCCAGCAGCTTGCGGACTAGCGGGGCGGATGAGCAGTTCTTC.

Written as DNA, the CDR3 is TGTGCCAGCAGCGAAGGGGGCAGGGTGGTCACTGAAGCTTTCTTT. Its translation: CASSEGGRVVTEAFF. The chain links TRBV7-9 to TRBJ1-1; 7 nucleotides agree with TRBD1. Germline loops: CDR1 SEHNR, CDR2 FQNEAQ (reference sequence). Trimming took 5 bases from V and 4 from J; bases not matched to a gene: 10. The CDR3 length is 15 residues.